The subject of this entry is one T cell receptor beta chain. Time point specified: pretreatment peripheral blood. This specimen belongs to a study of PD-L1 blockade in urothelial cancer. Study overall: In 2014 therapy began: atezolizumab 1,200 mg intravenously every 3 weeks. Blood samples had a median of roughly 140,000 T cells.

Generated by immunoSEQ multiplex PCR, the TCRdb table keeps only in-frame clones and is missing some. The repertoire has about 50,000 clones, about four fifths of them found once; the top ten carry around 9.3%. Unmatched junction bases numbered 6, after V lost 2 bases and J lost 3 bases. The CDR3 runs to 15 residues. The germline CDR1 and CDR2 sequences are SGHNT and YYREEE (reference sequence). The sequenced sample was PBMCs, obtained around atezolizumab (anti-PD-L1) treatment. V gene TRBV5-4 combines with J gene TRBJ2-5; 8 bases are shared with TRBD2. This receptor was identified in a man between 70 and 80 years old with urothelial cancer. The DNA of the CDR3 is TGTGCCAGCAGCTTAAGCGGGAGTGGGGAAGAGACCCAGTACTTC. This codes for CASSLSGSGEETQYF.